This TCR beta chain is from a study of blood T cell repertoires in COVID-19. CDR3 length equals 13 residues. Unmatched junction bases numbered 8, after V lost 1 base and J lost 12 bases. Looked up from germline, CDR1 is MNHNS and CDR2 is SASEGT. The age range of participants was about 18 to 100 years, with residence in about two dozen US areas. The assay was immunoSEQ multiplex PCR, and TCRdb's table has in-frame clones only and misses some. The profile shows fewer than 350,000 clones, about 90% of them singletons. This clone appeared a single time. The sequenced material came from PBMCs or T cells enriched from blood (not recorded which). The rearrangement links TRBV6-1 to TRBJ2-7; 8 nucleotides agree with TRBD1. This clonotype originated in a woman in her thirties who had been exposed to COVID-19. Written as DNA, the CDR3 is TGTGCCAGCAGTGAAGTTACGGACAGGGCTATGTACTTC. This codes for CASSEVTDRAMYF.